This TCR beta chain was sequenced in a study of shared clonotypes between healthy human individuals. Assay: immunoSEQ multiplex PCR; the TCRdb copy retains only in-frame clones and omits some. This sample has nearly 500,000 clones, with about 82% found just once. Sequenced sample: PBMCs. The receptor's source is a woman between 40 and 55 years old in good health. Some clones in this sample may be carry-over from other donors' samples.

The CDR3: CASRVQGSNYGYTF. In DNA form, the CDR3 reads TGTGCCAGCAGGGTACAGGGGTCCAACTATGGCTACACCTTC. The chain joins TRBV2 to TRBJ1-2, with 7 positions matching TRBD1. This CDR3 spans 14 amino acids. The V and J ends lost 6 bases and 2 bases, in that order; junction bases with no gene match: 6. Germline V gene sequence: CDR1 SNHLY, CDR2 FYNNEI.